The subject of this entry is one T cell receptor beta chain. The table lists this clonotype with many counts. The specificity of this receptor is unknown. Per-base quality was not reported, and no clone a single base away is much larger than it. This sample was included in a study of regulatory T cells in long-lasting Graves disease (TCRdb year 2021). Describing the broader study: Persistent Graves' disease was defined as persistently positive TSH receptor autoantibodies together with antithyroid drug treatment for over 5 years. Patients with persistent Graves' disease were compared with patients with newly diagnosed Graves' disease using TCR sequencing and RNA sequencing of peripheral blood. The study took place in China and was registered as a clinical trial. A total of 35 or so samples were covered by TCR sequencing, comprising approximately 13 persistent and approximately 20 newly diagnosed Graves' disease patients. In the clinical cohort, patients with persistent Graves' disease had used antithyroid drugs for an average of around ten years. Broad study findings and their caveats: Peripheral blood alone was examined, since thyroid tissue, which constituted the primary lesion, could not be accessed. Persistent disease showed preferential use of TRBV28, TRBJ1-2 and TRBJ2-5, whereas newly diagnosed disease favored TRBV20-1 and TRBJ2-1. Sequencing and analysis were restricted to the TCR beta chain. Compared with newly diagnosed patients, patients with persistent Graves' disease had lower TCR Shannon entropy and fewer highly expanded clones, which suggests clonal expansion. The small sample size was acknowledged by the authors as a limitation that may reduce accuracy. More public clonotypes were shared among persistent patients (around 3,000) than among newly diagnosed patients (more than 900).

The intended sense of this specimen's time point label: persistent/refractory GD, antithyroid drugs over 5 years with positive TRAb. RNA was extracted from PBMCs in TRIzol for both TCR sequencing and RNA sequencing. Graves' disease was diagnosed according to American Thyroid Association guidelines. The patients came from an endocrinology department in Xi'an, China. Each patient gave roughly 8.4 milliliters of peripheral blood, collected in an EDTA anticoagulant tube. Ficoll Paque Plus density gradient separation was used to isolate PBMCs, and no further T cell sorting was done. An Agilent 2100 Bioanalyzer and agarose gel were used to assess RNA quality, and a NanoDrop 2000 was used to measure RNA concentration. Its CDR3 holds 15 amino acids, cysteine through phenylalanine. Of all the DNA, just the CDR3 is kept, 45 bases in frame from base 1. According to the germline V gene (reference sequence), CDR1 reads MNHEY and CDR2 reads SMNVEV. The junction carries 13 bases between V and J, which are trimmed by 5 bases and 0 bases respectively.

Libraries were made using multiplex PCR. Sequencing took place on an Illumina HiSeq 4000. To build TCR beta libraries, CDR3 regions were amplified by Arm-PCR using iRepertoire HTBI primers. Gel purification was performed on PCR products prior to sequencing. In the original analysis: A total of roughly 58 TRBV and about 13 TRBJ segments were identified across samples and were used for gene usage analysis of CDR3 amino acid clonotypes. COPE and FqMerger were used to merge the filtered high-quality paired reads into contigs. Contigs were aligned with BLAST to IMGT TRBV, TRBD and TRBJ reference genes, and CDR3 was defined per IMGT. Highly expanded clones were defined as clonotypes with a frequency above 0.1%. Repertoire diversity was measured by Shannon entropy, and V-J evenness by the Gini coefficient. Public clonotypes were defined as clonotypes shared by more than one individual. The public reads were quality trimmed at Q25 with fastp and then assembled into clones with MiXCR by TCRdb, keeping productive beta chains. Each CDR3 protein gets just one entry, which takes the most common genes and DNA from the rows behind it. The V and J calls here are based on TCRdb, not the publication. This sample lists 310,000 or so distinct CDR3 sequences; 15% to 20% were detected once. The ten top clones hold around 30% of the sample.

The rearrangement joined TRBV27 to TRBJ1-1; no D segment can be confidently identified. The input for sequencing was peripheral blood mononuclear cells (PBMCs), taken when the disease was refractory, from a patient treated with antithyroid drugs. The source is a female donor with Graves disease. The nucleotide sequence is given as TGTGCCAGCAGTCTCGGCCGACCTCTGAACACTGAAGCTTTCTTT. This codes for CASSLGRPLNTEAFF.